This T cell receptor beta chain comes out of a study of T-cell reconstitution after alpha-beta-depleted transplantation in children. Study-wide findings and caveats: Where alpha-beta T cells came from about two months after transplant was reportedly several hundred expanded graft clones. Surviving recipient T cells and thymic progenitors produced the high day-60 TCRbeta diversity seen in some patients. The main origin of T-cell counts and diversity one year after transplant was newly produced T cells.

Unique molecular identifiers tagged the TCRbeta library. TCRdb reprocessed the PCR reads via MiXCR and lists one record per CDR3 protein. Found here are about a million distinct CDR3 sequences, roughly 29% of them singletons; the top ten hold 28%. Remarks on this clonotype: As yet, its antigen is unknown.

This CDR3 contains 11 residues. V was trimmed by 4 bases and J by 10 bases, leaving 9 bases between them. Germline V CDR1 and CDR2: KGHDR, SFDVKD. The TCR was taken from a boy younger than two who had a stem cell transplant for SCID, so the T cells may come from the graft donor. The specimen comprised PBMCs, mostly from graft donor cells, sampled 360 days after TCRalphabeta/CD19-depleted stem cell transplant. The chain couples TRBV24-1 to TRBJ1-2; D remains unclear. In DNA form, the CDR3 reads TGTGCCACCAGTGAACCCGGGAACTACACCTTC. This encodes CATSEPGNYTF.